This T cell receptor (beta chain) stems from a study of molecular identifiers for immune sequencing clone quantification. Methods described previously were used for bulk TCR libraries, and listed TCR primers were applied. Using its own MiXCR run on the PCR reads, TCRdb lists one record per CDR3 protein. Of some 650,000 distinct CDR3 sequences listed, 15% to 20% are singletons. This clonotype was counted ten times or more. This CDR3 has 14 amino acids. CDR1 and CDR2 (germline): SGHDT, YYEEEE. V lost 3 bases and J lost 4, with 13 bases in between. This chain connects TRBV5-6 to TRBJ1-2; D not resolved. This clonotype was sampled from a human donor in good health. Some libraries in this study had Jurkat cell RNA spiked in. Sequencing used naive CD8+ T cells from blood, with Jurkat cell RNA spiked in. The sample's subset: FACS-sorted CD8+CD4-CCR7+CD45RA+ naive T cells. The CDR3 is CASSSPLVVYGYTF. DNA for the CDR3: TGTGCCAGCAGCTCCCCGTTGGTGGTCTATGGCTACACCTTC.